Sequencing of this T cell receptor (beta chain) was carried out in a study of blood T cell repertoires in COVID-19. Study-level information: Whether acute or convalescent, the COVID-19 samples came from the United States, Italy and Spain. Sources were T cells, B-cell-depleted T cells, or PBMCs; the material itself was cDNA or gDNA.

Original data processing: The authors estimated nucleated cell counts from reference gene primer amplification. This table comes from immunoSEQ multiplex PCR, and its TCRdb copy is limited to in-frame clones, with some not included. V and J calls plus clone size are reproduced from that table; the DNA served to infer D and trimming. In the table there are around 250,000 clones, around 85% of which are singletons. Germline V gene data show CDR1 as MNHEY and CDR2 as SVGAGI. The CDR3 runs to 14 residues. Trimming removed 7 bases at V and 6 bases at J, with 16 bases between. This clonotype originated in a man aged 45-65 years with active or convalescent COVID-19. The rearrangement uses TRBV6-5 and TRBJ1-5, with D possibly being TRBD1 (6 bases). The sample taken for sequencing was peripheral blood. The chain's CDR3 is CASKRGGPGQPQHF. For the CDR3, the DNA is TGTGCCAGCAAAAGGGGGGGCCCAGGTCAGCCCCAGCATTTT.